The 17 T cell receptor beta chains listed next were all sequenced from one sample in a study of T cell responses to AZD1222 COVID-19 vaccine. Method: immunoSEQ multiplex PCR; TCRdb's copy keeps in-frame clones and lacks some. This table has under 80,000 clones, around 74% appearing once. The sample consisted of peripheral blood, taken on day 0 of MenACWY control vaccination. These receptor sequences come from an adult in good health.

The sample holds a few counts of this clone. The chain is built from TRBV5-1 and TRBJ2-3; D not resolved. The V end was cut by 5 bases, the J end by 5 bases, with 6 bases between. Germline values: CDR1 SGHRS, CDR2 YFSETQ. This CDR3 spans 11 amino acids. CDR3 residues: CASRVGDTQYF. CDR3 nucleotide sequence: TGCGCCAGCAGAGTTGGAGATACGCAGTATTTT.

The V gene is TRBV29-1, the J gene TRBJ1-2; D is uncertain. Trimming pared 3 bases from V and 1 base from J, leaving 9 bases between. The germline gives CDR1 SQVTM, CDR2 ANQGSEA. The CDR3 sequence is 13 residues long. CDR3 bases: TGCAGCGTTGAGATGGTGGATAACTATGGCTACACCTTC. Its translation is CSVEMVDNYGYTF.

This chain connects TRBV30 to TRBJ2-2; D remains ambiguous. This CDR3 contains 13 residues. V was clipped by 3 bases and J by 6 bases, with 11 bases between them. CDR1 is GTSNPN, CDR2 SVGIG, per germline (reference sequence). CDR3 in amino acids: CAWSVGRAGELFF. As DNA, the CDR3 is TGTGCCTGGAGCGTAGGCCGAGCCGGGGAGCTGTTTTTT.

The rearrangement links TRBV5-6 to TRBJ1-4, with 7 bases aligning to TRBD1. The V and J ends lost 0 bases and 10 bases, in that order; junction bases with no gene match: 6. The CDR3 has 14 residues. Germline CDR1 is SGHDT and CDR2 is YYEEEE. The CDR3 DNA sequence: TGTGCCAGCAGCTTGGGACAGGGCGAGAGAAAACTGTTTTTT. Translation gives CASSLGQGERKLFF.

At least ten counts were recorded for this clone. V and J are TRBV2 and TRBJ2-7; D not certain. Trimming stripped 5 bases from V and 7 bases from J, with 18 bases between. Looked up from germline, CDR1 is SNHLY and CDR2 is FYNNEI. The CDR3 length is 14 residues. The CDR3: CASSLRGSPEEQYF. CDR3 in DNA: TGTGCCAGCAGTCTCCGAGGATCCCCTGAGGAGCAGTACTTC.

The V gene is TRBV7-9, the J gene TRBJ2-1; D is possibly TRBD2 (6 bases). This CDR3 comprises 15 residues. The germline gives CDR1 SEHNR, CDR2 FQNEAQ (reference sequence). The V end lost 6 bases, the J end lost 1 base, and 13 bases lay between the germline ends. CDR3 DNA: TGTGCCAGCAGTTTGACTAGTTCTTCCTACAATGAGCAGTTCTTC. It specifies CASSLTSSSYNEQFF. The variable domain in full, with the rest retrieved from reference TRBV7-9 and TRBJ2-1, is DTGVSQNPRHKITKRGQNVTFRCDPISEHNRLYWYRQTLGQGPEFLTYFQNEAQLEKSRLLSDRFSAERPKGSFSTLEIQRTEQGDSAMYLCASSLTSSSYNEQFFGPGTRLTVL.

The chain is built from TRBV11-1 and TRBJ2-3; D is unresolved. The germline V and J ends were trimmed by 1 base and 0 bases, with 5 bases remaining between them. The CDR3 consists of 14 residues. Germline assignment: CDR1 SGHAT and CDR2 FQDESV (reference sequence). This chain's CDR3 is CASSLGSSTDTQYF. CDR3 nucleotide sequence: TGTGCCAGCAGCTTAGGATCTAGCACAGATACGCAGTATTTT. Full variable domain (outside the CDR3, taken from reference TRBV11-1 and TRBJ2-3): EAEVAQSPRYKITEKSQAVAFWCDPISGHATLYWYRQILGQGPELLVQFQDESVVDDSQLPKDRFSAERLKGVDSTLKIQPAELGDSAMYLCASSLGSSTDTQYFGPGTRLTVL.

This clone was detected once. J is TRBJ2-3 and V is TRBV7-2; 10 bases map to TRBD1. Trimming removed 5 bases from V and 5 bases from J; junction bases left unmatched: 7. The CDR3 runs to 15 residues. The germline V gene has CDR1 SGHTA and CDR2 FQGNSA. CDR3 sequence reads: CASSDDRGRLDTQYF. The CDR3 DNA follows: TGTGCCAGCAGCGACGACAGGGGGCGTTTAGATACGCAGTATTTT.

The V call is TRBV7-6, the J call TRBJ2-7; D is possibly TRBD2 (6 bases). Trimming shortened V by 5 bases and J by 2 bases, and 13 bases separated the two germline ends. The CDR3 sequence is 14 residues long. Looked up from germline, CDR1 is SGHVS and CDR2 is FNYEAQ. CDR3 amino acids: CASSPGGRPYEQYF. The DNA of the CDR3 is TGTGCCAGCAGCCCAGGAGGGAGGCCCTACGAGCAGTACTTC.

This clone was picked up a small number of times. The CDR3 loop reads CASSLGTGHGYTF. CDR3 coding DNA: TGTGCCAGCAGCTTAGGGACAGGACATGGCTACACCTTC. V and J are TRBV7-9 and TRBJ1-2, with TRBD1 matching over 7 bases. After removal of 1 base from V and 6 bases from J, the junction contained 2 bases not matched to a gene. The CDR3 is made up of 13 amino acids. The germline V gene encodes CDR1 SEHNR and CDR2 FQNEAQ (reference sequence).

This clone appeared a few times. CDR3 nucleotide sequence: TGTGCCAGCAGCAGATCTCTAGCGGGGGGAAGCACCGGGGAGCTGTTTTTT. It codes for CASSRSLAGGSTGELFF. The chain couples TRBV5-5 to TRBJ2-2, with 11 bases that match TRBD2. This CDR3 has 17 residues. V lost 4 bases, J lost 4 bases, and 9 bases stayed unmatched. Germline V gene sequence: CDR1 SGHKS, CDR2 YYEKEE (reference sequence).

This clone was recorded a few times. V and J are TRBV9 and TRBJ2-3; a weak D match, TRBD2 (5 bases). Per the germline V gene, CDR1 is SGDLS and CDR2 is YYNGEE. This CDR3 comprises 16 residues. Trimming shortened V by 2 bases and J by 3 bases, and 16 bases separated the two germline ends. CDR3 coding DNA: TGTGCCAGCAGCGTGGGTAGCGCCTTAGAGACAGATACGCAGTATTTT. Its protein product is CASSVGSALETDTQYF.

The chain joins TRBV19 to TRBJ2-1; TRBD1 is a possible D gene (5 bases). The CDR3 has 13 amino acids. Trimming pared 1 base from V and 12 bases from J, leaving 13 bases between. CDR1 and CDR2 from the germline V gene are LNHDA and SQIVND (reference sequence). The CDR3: CASSIAVRERQFF. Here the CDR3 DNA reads TGTGCCAGTAGTATAGCTGTCAGGGAACGGCAGTTCTTC.

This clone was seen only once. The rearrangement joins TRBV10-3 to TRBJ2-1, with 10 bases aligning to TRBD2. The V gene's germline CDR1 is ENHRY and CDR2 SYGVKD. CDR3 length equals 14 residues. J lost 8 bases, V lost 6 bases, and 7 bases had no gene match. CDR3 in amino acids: CAIRARLAGDEQFF. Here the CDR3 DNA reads TGTGCCATCAGGGCCAGACTAGCGGGCGATGAGCAGTTCTTC.

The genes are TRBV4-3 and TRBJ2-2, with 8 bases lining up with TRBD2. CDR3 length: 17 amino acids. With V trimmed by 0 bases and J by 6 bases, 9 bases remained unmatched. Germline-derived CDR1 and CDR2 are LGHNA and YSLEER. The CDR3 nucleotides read TGCGCCAGCAGCCAAGATACGGCGGGGGGACTTGCCGGGGAGCTGTTTTTT. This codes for CASSQDTAGGLAGELFF.

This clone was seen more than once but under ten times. CDR3 region: CASSYDSGGGNTIYF. DNA of the CDR3: TGTGCCAGCAGCTACGACAGCGGGGGGGGAAACACCATATATTTT. This rearrangement joins TRBV9 to TRBJ1-3; perhaps TRBD1 as D (5 bases). This CDR3 contains 15 residues. CDR1 SGDLS and CDR2 YYNGEE come from the germline V gene. V was shortened by 4 bases and J by 4 bases, with 15 bases between the two germline ends.

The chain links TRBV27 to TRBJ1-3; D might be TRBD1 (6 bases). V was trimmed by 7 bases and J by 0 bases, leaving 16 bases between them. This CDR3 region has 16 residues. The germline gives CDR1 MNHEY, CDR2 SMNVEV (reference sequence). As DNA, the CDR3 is TGTGCCAGCATTGGCTTTGACAGGAGCTCTGGAAACACCATATATTTT. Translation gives CASIGFDRSSGNTIYF.